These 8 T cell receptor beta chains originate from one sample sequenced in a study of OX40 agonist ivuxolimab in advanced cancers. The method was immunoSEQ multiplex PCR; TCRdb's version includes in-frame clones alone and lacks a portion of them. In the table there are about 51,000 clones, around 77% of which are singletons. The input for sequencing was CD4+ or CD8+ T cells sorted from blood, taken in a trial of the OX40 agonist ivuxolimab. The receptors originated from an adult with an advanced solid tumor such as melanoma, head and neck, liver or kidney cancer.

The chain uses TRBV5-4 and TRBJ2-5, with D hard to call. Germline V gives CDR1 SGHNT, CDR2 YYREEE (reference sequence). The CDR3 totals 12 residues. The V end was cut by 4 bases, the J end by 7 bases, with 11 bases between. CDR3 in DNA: TGTGCCAGCAGCCTGGAAAAGGGGACCCAGTACTTC. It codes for CASSLEKGTQYF. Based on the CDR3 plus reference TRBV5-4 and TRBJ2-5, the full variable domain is ETGVTQSPTHLIKTRGQQVTLRCSSQSGHNTVSWYQQALGQGPQFIFQYYREEENGRGNFPPRFSGLQFPNYSSELNVNALELDDSALYLCASSLEKGTQYFGPGTRLLVL.

CDR3 bases: TGCGCCAGCAGCCCCTCGAGTCATGCGAGCACAGATACGCAGTATTTT. Residues: CASSPSSHASTDTQYF. The rearrangement joins TRBV5-1 to TRBJ2-3; D remains ambiguous. The V gene's germline CDR1 is SGHRS and CDR2 YFSETQ. V was trimmed by 4 bases and J by 0 bases, leaving 15 bases between them. CDR3 size: 16 residues.

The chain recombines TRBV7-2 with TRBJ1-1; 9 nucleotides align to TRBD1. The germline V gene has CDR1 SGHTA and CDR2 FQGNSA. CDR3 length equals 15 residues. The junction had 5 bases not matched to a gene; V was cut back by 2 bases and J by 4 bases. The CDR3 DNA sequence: TGTGCCAGCAGCTTATTGGGACAGGGCTCCACTGAAGCTTTCTTT. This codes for CASSLLGQGSTEAFF.

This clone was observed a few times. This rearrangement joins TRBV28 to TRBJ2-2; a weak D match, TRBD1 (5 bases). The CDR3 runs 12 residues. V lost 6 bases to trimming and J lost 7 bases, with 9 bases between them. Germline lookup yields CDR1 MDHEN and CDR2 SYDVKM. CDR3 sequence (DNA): TGTGCCAGCAGACTGACAGTCGGGGAGCTGTTTTTT. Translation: CASRLTVGELFF. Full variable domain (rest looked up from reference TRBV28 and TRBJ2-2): DVKVTQSSRYLVKRTGEKVFLECVQDMDHENMFWYRQDPGLGLRLIYFSYDVKMKEKGDIPEGYSVSREKKERFSLILESASTNQTSMYLCASRLTVGELFFGEGSRLTVL.

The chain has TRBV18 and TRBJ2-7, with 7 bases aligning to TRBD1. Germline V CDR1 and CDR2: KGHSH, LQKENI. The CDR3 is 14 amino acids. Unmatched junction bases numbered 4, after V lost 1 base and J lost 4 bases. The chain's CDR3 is CASSPQGRGYEQYF. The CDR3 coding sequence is TGTGCCAGCTCACCACAAGGCAGGGGGTACGAGCAGTACTTC.

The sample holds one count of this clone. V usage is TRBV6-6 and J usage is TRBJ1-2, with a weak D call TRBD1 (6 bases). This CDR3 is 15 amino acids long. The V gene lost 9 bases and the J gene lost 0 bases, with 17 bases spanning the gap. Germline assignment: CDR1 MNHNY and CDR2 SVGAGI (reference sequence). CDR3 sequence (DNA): TGTGCCAGTTACTATCGGGACATCCCTAACTATGGCTACACCTTC. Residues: CASYYRDIPNYGYTF.

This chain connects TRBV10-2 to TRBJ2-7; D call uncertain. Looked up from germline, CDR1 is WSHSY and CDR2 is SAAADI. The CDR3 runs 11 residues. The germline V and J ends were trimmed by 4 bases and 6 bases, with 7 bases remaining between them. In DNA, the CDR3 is TGCGCCAGCAGTGTGGGCGTCGAGCAGTACTTC. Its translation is CASSVGVEQYF.

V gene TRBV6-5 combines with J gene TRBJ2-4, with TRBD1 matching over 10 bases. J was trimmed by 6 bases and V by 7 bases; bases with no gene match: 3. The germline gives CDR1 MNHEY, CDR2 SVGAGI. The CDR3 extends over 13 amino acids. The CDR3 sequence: CASTDRGRNIQYF. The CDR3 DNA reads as TGTGCCAGCACCGACAGGGGGCGAAACATTCAGTACTTC.